The TCR beta chain described here comes from a study of cytomegalovirus exposure and HLA in healthy donors. The V end lost 1 base, the J end lost 7 bases, and 16 bases lay between the germline ends. This CDR3 has 15 amino acids. Germline-derived CDR1 and CDR2 are MNHEY and SVGAGI. Sequenced by immunoSEQ multiplex PCR; TCRdb stores in-frame clones only, minus some. The sample records 150,000 to 200,000 clones, approximately 90% being singletons. The chain employs TRBV6-5 and TRBJ2-5, with D possibly being TRBD1 (6 bases). This receptor was taken from a woman in her twenties or thirties in good health and CMV-seronegative. The sequenced material came from PBMCs. The CDR3 region is CASSYLSTGSGTQYF. The CDR3 DNA follows: TGTGCCAGCAGTTACTTATCGACAGGTTCGGGGACCCAGTACTTC.